This T cell receptor (beta chain) was sequenced for a study of radiotherapy plus CTLA-4 blockade in lung cancer listed by TCRdb under 2018. At the level of the whole study: Objective responses occurred in roughly 19% of enrolled patients, and around 30% achieved disease control. The investigation overall reported the following: After treatment with radiotherapy and ipilimumab, TCR clones that came from tumors expanded in the peripheral blood. Early dynamic changes in blood T cell clones, together with increased serum interferon-beta after radiation, were reported as the strongest predictors of response.

The study evaluated CTLA-4 blockade (ipilimumab) given together with focal radiation therapy in patients who had chemo-refractory metastatic non-small-cell lung cancer. Of note for this clone: This clone's antigen is unknown. Base-call qualities are not available, and no considerably larger clone is one nucleotide away.

Receptors were amplified or captured by the immunoSEQ multiplex PCR assay. TCRdb took over this immuneACCESS table, retaining in-frame rearrangements with V and J assigned. Such tables are incomplete; in checked studies, under half of the missing clones stem from an unresolved V gene, and the remainder is unexplained. The sample contains tens of thousands of clones, roughly four fifths of them found a single time. The ten largest clones represent around 10% of the sample. The CDR3 contains 15 residues, cysteine and phenylalanine counted. Here the CDR3 DNA is all that survives: 45 bases in frame from base 1. From a lookup of the germline V gene, CDR1 and CDR2 are SNHLY and FYNNEI. Trimming removed 5 bases from V and 0 bases from J, leaving 11 bases between the germline ends.

This chain joins TRBV2 to TRBJ1-5; the D segment could be TRBD1, given 5 matching bases. The sequencing used peripheral blood, collected from a patient treated with radiotherapy plus ipilimumab. The clonotype comes from a human donor with non-small cell lung cancer who had stable disease on radiotherapy plus ipilimumab. Here is the DNA: TGTGCCAGCAGTAATAGACAGAATAGCAATCAGCCCCAGCATTTT. Its protein reads: CASSNRQNSNQPQHF.